The clone carrying this T cell receptor beta chain came up a few times. What it binds is not known. The source of the sample is a study of T-cell memory formation after mild COVID-19. Study in general: For the most part, TCR clusters were specific to one donor.

TCRdb re-analysed the 5' RACE reads in MiXCR, keeping a single row per CDR3 protein. The sample has roughly 80,000 distinct CDR3 sequences, roughly 14% seen once. Per germline, CDR1 MNHEY and CDR2 SVGAGI. Trimming left V 5 bases short and J 0 bases short, with 5 bases between. The CDR3 is made up of 13 amino acids. Study-wide points: Cross-reactive memory appears to have joined, as suggested by some responding clones showing up in pre-infection memory. A second wave expanding day 15 to 37 was CD4+-biased; contracting clones were balanced. In second-wave clones peaking day 37, SARS-CoV-2 specificity remained unconfirmed.

This receptor was identified in an adult woman who had mild COVID-19 (a few samples of this study predate the infection). Cell type and time point are not known. The source material was PBMCs or a T cell subset sorted from them (not recorded which). The gene calls are TRBV6-5 and TRBJ2-1, with unresolved D. In DNA, the CDR3 is TGTGCCAGCAGTCCTAGCTCCTACAATGAGCAGTTCTTC. Translating it yields CASSPSSYNEQFF.